The text below deals with one TCR beta chain. Its antigen is currently unknown. The data belong to a study of T cell responses to AZD1222 COVID-19 vaccine. Findings and limits, study-wide: A reported finding is that nearly half of spike-specific TCRs target unmutated variant regions.

Some clones are missing from TCRdb's copy, which holds only in-frame ones; the method was immunoSEQ multiplex PCR. There are 65,000 to 100,000 clones in the sample; almost 90% occur only once, and 6.9% lies in the top ten. This receptor was obtained from an adult who received the AZD1222 COVID-19 vaccine. The starting material was peripheral blood, obtained 28 days after the second AZD1222 dose.

CDR3 protein: CASSLTRTANSPLHF. CDR3 coding DNA: TGTGCCAGCAGCCTGACCCGGACAGCAAATTCACCCCTCCACTTT. The chain combines TRBV3-1 (or the pseudogene TRBV3-2) with TRBJ1-6, with D possibly matching TRBD1 (6 bases). Germline CDR1 reads LGHDT; CDR2 reads YNNKEL (reference sequence). CDR3 size: 15 residues. Between the trimmed V and J ends, which lost 4 bases and 7 bases, there was a span of 14 bases.